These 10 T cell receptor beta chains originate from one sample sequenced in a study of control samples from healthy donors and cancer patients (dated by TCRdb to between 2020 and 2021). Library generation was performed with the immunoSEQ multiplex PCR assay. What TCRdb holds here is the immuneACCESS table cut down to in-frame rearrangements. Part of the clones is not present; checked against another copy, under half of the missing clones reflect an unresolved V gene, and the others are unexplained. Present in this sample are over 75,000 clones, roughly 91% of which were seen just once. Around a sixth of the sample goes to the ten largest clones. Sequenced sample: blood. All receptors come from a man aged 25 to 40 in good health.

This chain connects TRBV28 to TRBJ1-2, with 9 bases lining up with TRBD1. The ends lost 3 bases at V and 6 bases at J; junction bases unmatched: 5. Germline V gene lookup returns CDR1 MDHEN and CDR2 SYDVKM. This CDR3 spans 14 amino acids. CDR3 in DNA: TGTGCCAGCAGTTTGCTTCGGACAGGGGATGGCTACACCTTC. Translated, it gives CASSLLRTGDGYTF.

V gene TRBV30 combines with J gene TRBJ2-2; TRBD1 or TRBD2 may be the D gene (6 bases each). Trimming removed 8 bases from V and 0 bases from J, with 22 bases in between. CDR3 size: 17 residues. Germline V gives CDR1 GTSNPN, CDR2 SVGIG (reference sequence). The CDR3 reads CAISPGERAANTGELFF. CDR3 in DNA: TGTGCCATATCACCAGGGGAGCGGGCCGCGAACACCGGGGAGCTGTTTTTT. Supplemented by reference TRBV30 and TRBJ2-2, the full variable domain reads SQTIHQWPATLVQPVGSPLSLECTVEGTSNPNLYWYRQAAGRGLQLLFYSVGIGQISSEVPQNLSASRPQDRQFILSSKKLLLSDSGFYLCAISPGERAANTGELFFGEGSRLTVL.

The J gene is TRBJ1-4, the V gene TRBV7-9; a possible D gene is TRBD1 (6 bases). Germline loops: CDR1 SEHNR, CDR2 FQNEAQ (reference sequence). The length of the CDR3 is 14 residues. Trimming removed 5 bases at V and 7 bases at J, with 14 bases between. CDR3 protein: CASSPTGGIEKLFF. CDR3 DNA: TGTGCCAGCAGCCCGACTGGGGGCATTGAAAAACTGTTTTTT. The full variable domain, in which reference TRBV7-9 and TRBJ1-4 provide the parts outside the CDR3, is DTGVSQNPRHKITKRGQNVTFRCDPISEHNRLYWYRQTLGQGPEFLTYFQNEAQLEKSRLLSDRFSAERPKGSFSTLEIQRTEQGDSAMYLCASSPTGGIEKLFFGSGTQLSVL.

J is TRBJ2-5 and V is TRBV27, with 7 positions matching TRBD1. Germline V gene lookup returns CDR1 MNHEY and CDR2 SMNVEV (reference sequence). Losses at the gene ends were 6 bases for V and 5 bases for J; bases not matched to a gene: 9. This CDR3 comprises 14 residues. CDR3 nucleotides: TGTGCCAGCAGGGCCCAGGGGGTTGATGAGACCCAGTACTTC. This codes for CASRAQGVDETQYF.

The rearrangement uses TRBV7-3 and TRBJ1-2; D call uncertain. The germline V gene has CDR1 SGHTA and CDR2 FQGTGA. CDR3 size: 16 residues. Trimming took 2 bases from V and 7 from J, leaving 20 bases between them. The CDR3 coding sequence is TGTGCCAGCAGCTTATCGCCAGGCGGAGGCAGCGGTGGCTACACCTTC. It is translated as CASSLSPGGGSGGYTF. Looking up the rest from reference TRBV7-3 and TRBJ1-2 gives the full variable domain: GAGVSQTPSNKVTEKGKYVELRCDPISGHTALYWYRQSLGQGPEFLIYFQGTGAADDSGLPNDRFFAVRPEGSVSTLKIQRTERGDSAVYLCASSLSPGGGSGGYTFGSGTRLTVV.

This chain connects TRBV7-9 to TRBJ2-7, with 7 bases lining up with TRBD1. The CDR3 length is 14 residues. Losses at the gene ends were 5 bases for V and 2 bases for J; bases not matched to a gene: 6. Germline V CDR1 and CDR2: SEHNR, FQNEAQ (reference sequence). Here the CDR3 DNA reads TGTGCCAGCAGCCCGCGGACAGGCCCCTACGAGCAGTACTTC. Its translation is CASSPRTGPYEQYF.

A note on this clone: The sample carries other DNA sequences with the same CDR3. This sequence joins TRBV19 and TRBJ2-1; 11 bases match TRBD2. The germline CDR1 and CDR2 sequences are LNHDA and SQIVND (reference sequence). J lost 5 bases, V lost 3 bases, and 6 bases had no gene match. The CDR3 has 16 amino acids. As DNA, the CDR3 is TGTGCCAGTAGTATCCTCCTAGCGGGGGGAAACAATGAGCAGTTCTTC. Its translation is CASSILLAGGNNEQFF.

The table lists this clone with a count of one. The CDR3 bases are TGTGCCAGCAGCTTGGGACTCAAGAACACTGAAGCTTTCTTT. Translating gives CASSLGLKNTEAFF. The V call is TRBV5-8, the J call TRBJ1-1; no firm D call. Germline assignment: CDR1 SGHTS and CDR2 YDEGEE. V lost 0 bases to trimming and J lost 1 base, with 7 bases between them. The CDR3 covers 14 residues.

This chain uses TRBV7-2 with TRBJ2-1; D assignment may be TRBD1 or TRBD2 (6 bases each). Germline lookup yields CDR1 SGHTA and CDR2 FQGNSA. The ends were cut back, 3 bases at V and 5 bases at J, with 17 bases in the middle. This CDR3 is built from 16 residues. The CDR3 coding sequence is TGTGCCAGCAGCTTTAGGGGGGCTAGCGATCACAATGAGCAGTTCTTC. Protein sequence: CASSFRGASDHNEQFF.

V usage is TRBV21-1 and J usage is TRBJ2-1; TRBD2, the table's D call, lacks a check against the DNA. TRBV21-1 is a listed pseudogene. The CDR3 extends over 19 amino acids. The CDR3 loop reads CASDPIMGYSGGEHNEQFF. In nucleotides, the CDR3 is TGTGCCAGCGACCCTATAATGGGGTACAGCGGGGGGGAACACAATGAGCAGTTCTTC.